This entry lists 27 T cell receptor beta chains sequenced from one sample in a study of T-cell memory formation after mild COVID-19. TCRdb ran MiXCR on the 5' RACE reads and lists one entry per CDR3 protein. Among under 400,000 distinct CDR3 sequences listed, 28% were seen once. Source material: PBMCs or a T cell subset sorted from them (not recorded which). The receptors come from an adult woman who had mild COVID-19 (a few samples of this study predate the infection). Cell type and time point are not known.

V is TRBV5-1 and J is TRBJ2-3; 9 nucleotides align to TRBD1. In germline, CDR1 is SGHRS, CDR2 YFSETQ. J gave up 3 bases and V 9 bases, and 5 bases lay outside the gene matches. The CDR3 loop spans 13 amino acids. The CDR3 coding sequence is TGCGCCACGTCAGGACAGGGGACAGATACGCAGTATTTT. It yields the protein CATSGQGTDTQYF.

This clonotype occurred a few times. The gene calls are TRBV7-6 and TRBJ2-7; D not certain. The CDR3 is 13 amino acids. CDR1 and CDR2 (germline): SGHVS, FNYEAQ. Trimming cost V 1 base and J 3 bases, with 7 bases left between them. In nucleotides, the CDR3 is TGTGCCAGCAGCTTAGACAGTTACTACGAGCAGTACTTC. This sequence encodes CASSLDSYYEQYF.

V gene TRBV10-3 combines with J gene TRBJ2-5; D is ambiguous. This CDR3 comprises 15 residues. Trimming removed 3 bases at V and 2 bases at J, with 13 bases between. Germline CDR1 and CDR2: ENHRY and SYGVKD. The CDR3 is CAISEVWGWQETQYF. The CDR3 nucleotides read TGTGCCATCAGTGAAGTATGGGGTTGGCAAGAGACCCAGTACTTC.

Concerning this clonotype: A much larger clone sits a single nucleotide away, making a read error possible. V and J are TRBV5-1 and TRBJ2-3; 9 bases match TRBD1. The CDR3 length is 14 residues. Unmatched junction bases numbered 4, after V lost 3 bases and J lost 5 bases. Germline V CDR1 and CDR2: SGHRS, YFSETQ. CDR3 bases: TGCGCCAGCAGCTCGACAGGGGGGAGAGATACGCAGTATTTT. Translation gives CASSSTGGRDTQYF. Drawing the rest from reference TRBV5-1 and TRBJ2-3, the complete variable domain is KAGVTQTPRYLIKTRGQQVTLSCSPISGHRSVSWYQQTPGQGLQFLFEYFSETQRNKGNFPGRFSGRQFSNSRSEMNVSTLELGDSALYLCASSSTGGRDTQYFGPGTRLTVL.

The CDR3: CASSVETGAGTDTQYF. In DNA, the CDR3 is TGTGCCAGCAGCGTAGAAACGGGAGCGGGGACAGATACGCAGTATTTT. The chain carries TRBV9 and TRBJ2-3; 7 bases fit TRBD2. The CDR3 is 16 amino acids. CDR1 is SGDLS, CDR2 YYNGEE, per germline. V was clipped by 0 bases and J by 3 bases; unmatched bases: 7.

V gene TRBV5-1 combines with J gene TRBJ1-5, with TRBD1 matching over 7 bases. J was trimmed by 0 bases and V by 1 base; bases with no gene match: 1. The CDR3 extends over 15 amino acids. The germline gives CDR1 SGHRS, CDR2 YFSETQ. The CDR3 DNA reads as TGCGCCAGCAGCTTGACAGGGGATAGCAATCAGCCCCAGCATTTT. Translation gives CASSLTGDSNQPQHF.

This clonotype was seen only a few times. The rearrangement joins TRBV6-5 to TRBJ2-3, with D perhaps matching TRBD1 (6 bases). This CDR3 contains 14 residues. Between the trimmed V and J ends, which lost 5 bases and 1 base, there was a span of 10 bases. Germline CDR1 and CDR2: MNHEY and SVGAGI. The CDR3, as DNA: TGTGCCAGCAGTCCGACAGGACGCACAGATACGCAGTATTTT. Its translation is CASSPTGRTDTQYF.

The chain uses TRBV11-2 and TRBJ2-7; D may correspond to TRBD1 or TRBD2 (5 bases each). The V end was cut by 4 bases, the J end by 5 bases, with 18 bases between. This CDR3 is built from 15 residues. In germline, CDR1 is SGHAT, CDR2 FQNNGV. The CDR3 is CASSSHIVGANEQYF. DNA for the CDR3: TGTGCCAGCAGCTCACACATAGTCGGGGCGAACGAGCAGTACTTC.

The CDR3 nucleotides read TGTGCCAGCACATCAGCGGGCACAGATACGCAGTATTTT. Translated: CASTSAGTDTQYF. The chain uses TRBV6-6 and TRBJ2-3, with D possibly matching TRBD2 (5 bases). CDR3 length: 13 amino acids. V was trimmed by 7 bases and J by 1 base, leaving 9 bases between them. From germline, CDR1 is MNHNY and CDR2 SVGAGI (reference sequence).

The chain carries TRBV7-2 and TRBJ2-5, with D perhaps TRBD2 (5 bases). Germline values: CDR1 SGHTA, CDR2 FQGNSA. Trimming removed 1 base from V and 7 bases from J, with 13 bases in between. This CDR3 spans 14 amino acids. The CDR3 DNA reads TGTGCCAGCAGCTTAGGCGAGGGAGTGGGGACCCAGTACTTC. Its protein is CASSLGEGVGTQYF. The whole variable domain, filled in from reference TRBV7-2 and TRBJ2-5, reads GAGVSQSPSNKVTEKGKDVELRCDPISGHTALYWYRQSLGQGLEFLIYFQGNSAPDKSGLPSDRFSAERTGGSVSTLTIQRTQQEDSAVYLCASSLGEGVGTQYFGPGTRLLVL.

This clonotype was detected a few times. The chain employs TRBV15 and TRBJ2-1; TRBD1 agrees at 9 bases. In germline, CDR1 is LNHNV, CDR2 YYDKDF (reference sequence). The V segment lost 2 bases and the J segment 8 bases; nucleotides outside the gene matches: 7. The CDR3 sequence is 15 residues long. The CDR3 DNA reads TGTGCCACCAGCAGACCGCGGACAGGGGCCCATGAGCAGTTCTTC. Protein sequence: CATSRPRTGAHEQFF.

This clonotype was found a few times. V gene TRBV27 combines with J gene TRBJ2-7, with 11 nucleotides matching TRBD1. Germline V gene data show CDR1 as MNHEY and CDR2 as SMNVEV (reference sequence). V lost 6 bases to trimming and J lost 3 bases; unmatched junction nucleotides: 4. This CDR3 comprises 14 residues. The CDR3 DNA reads as TGTGCCAGCAGGAGGGGACAGGGGGTCTACGAGCAGTACTTC. This gives the protein CASRRGQGVYEQYF.

This clonotype has a handful of counts. This chain joins TRBV4-2 and TRBJ1-1; D may be TRBD1 (6 bases). The germline V gene encodes CDR1 LGHNA and CDR2 YNFKEQ. V was trimmed by 0 bases and J by 11 bases, leaving 7 bases between them. This CDR3 has 11 residues. CDR3 sequence: CASSQEGAAFF. The CDR3 nucleotides read TGTGCCAGCAGCCAAGAGGGGGCTGCTTTCTTT.

The V and J genes are TRBV24-1 and TRBJ2-5, with 8 bases lining up with TRBD2. V was clipped by 6 bases and J by 7 bases; unmatched bases: 6. This CDR3 region has 13 residues. Germline-derived CDR1 and CDR2 are KGHDR and SFDVKD. The CDR3 nucleotides read TGTGCCACCAGTACAAGCGGGAGTGGGACCCAGTACTTC. This encodes CATSTSGSGTQYF.

The rearrangement uses TRBV7-8 and TRBJ2-1; D not resolved. This CDR3 contains 15 residues. The V gene's germline CDR1 is SGHVS and CDR2 FQNEAQ. Trimming took 0 bases from V and 7 from J, leaving 13 bases between them. In DNA, the CDR3 is TGTGCCAGCAGCTTAGCCCGTCGGTCCGATAATGAGCAGTTCTTC. Translation gives CASSLARRSDNEQFF. The variable domain in full, completed from reference TRBV7-8 and TRBJ2-1, reads GAGVSQSPRYKVAKRGQDVALRCDPISGHVSLFWYQQALGQGPEFLTYFQNEAQLDKSGLPSDRFFAERPEGSVSTLKIQRTQQEDSAVYLCASSLARRSDNEQFFGPGTRLTVL.

This clonotype was picked up a small number of times. The chain has TRBV6-5 and TRBJ2-7; no clear D gene. CDR1 is MNHEY and CDR2 is SVGAGI in the germline V gene. V lost 4 bases to trimming and J lost 3 bases, with 10 bases between them. The CDR3 is 13 residues long. CDR3: CASSSFEGYEQYF. CDR3 DNA sequence: TGTGCCAGCAGTTCCTTCGAAGGCTACGAGCAGTACTTC.

Only a few counts were recorded for this clonotype. The rearrangement links TRBV9 to TRBJ2-1; no clear D. V was trimmed by 0 bases and J by 7 bases, leaving 11 bases between them. In germline, CDR1 is SGDLS, CDR2 YYNGEE. The CDR3 covers 14 residues. The CDR3 reads CASSVGKGRNEQFF. The CDR3 nucleotides are TGTGCCAGCAGCGTAGGAAAGGGCCGAAATGAGCAGTTCTTC.

The chain uses TRBV6-5 and TRBJ1-1; D is unresolved. Germline V lookup: CDR1 MNHEY, CDR2 SVGAGI. This CDR3 spans 13 amino acids. V was shortened by 7 bases and J by 4 bases, with 13 bases between the two germline ends. Here the CDR3 DNA reads TGTGCCAGCAAATCGATAGGGAGCACTGAAGCTTTCTTT. Translating it yields CASKSIGSTEAFF.

This clonotype was found a few times. The chain combines TRBV30 with TRBJ2-7; 9 positions agree with TRBD1. Germline CDR1 GTSNPN, CDR2 SVGIG (reference sequence). The trim removed 0 bases at V and 2 bases at J, leaving 5 bases unmatched. CDR3 size: 15 residues. CDR3 residues: CAWSVWWTGAYEQYF. CDR3 bases: TGTGCCTGGAGTGTATGGTGGACAGGGGCCTACGAGCAGTACTTC.

A few counts support this clonotype. The rearrangement links TRBV4-1 to TRBJ2-5; maybe TRBD2 (6 bases). CDR3 length equals 16 residues. Germline V gives CDR1 MGHRA, CDR2 YSYEKL. Trimming left V 5 bases short and J 2 bases short, with 18 bases between. The CDR3 DNA follows: TGCGCCAGCAGCTCCGCCGCGGGGCAACTTCAAGAGACCCAGTACTTC. It codes for CASSSAAGQLQETQYF.

V usage is TRBV7-6 and J usage is TRBJ2-1, with D maybe TRBD1 (5 bases). This CDR3 has 13 residues. Trimming cost V 3 bases and J 5 bases, with 8 bases left between them. Germline-derived CDR1 and CDR2 are SGHVS and FNYEAQ. The CDR3 coding sequence is TGTGCCAGCAGCTTGGTGGGGCACAATGAGCAGTTCTTC. Translated: CASSLVGHNEQFF.

The chain has TRBV12-2 and TRBJ1-3; TRBD1 was called by the table and not checked on the DNA. TRBV12-2 is noted as a pseudogene. CDR3 length: 14 amino acids. CDR3 residues: CASRLSADRDTIYF. CDR3 DNA: TGTGCAAGTCGCTTATCCGCGGACAGAGACACCATATATTTT.

CDR3 sequence: CAWSGGQGANEQFF. CDR3 nucleotides: TGTGCCTGGAGTGGAGGTCAGGGGGCGAATGAGCAGTTCTTC. V and J are TRBV30 and TRBJ2-1; 8 bases map to TRBD1. Per the germline V gene, CDR1 is GTSNPN and CDR2 is SVGIG (reference sequence). The J segment lost 7 bases and the V segment lost 1 base, leaving 6 bases of the junction unmatched. CDR3 size: 14 residues.

This clonotype showed up just a few times. The V call is TRBV7-9, the J call TRBJ2-5, with a weak D call TRBD2 (5 bases). Germline assignment: CDR1 SEHNR and CDR2 FQNEAQ (reference sequence). Trimming removed 6 bases from V and 0 bases from J, with 17 bases in between. This CDR3 is 16 amino acids long. This CDR3 reads CASSRGLREYQETQYF. Written as DNA, the CDR3 is TGTGCCAGCAGTCGAGGGTTAAGGGAGTACCAAGAGACCCAGTACTTC.

V usage is TRBV29-1 and J usage is TRBJ2-7; perhaps TRBD2 as D (6 bases). The V gene lost 3 bases and the J gene lost 2 bases, with 11 bases spanning the gap. In germline, CDR1 is SQVTM, CDR2 ANQGSEA. CDR3 length: 13 amino acids. The CDR3: CSVDPEGTYEQYF. Written as DNA, the CDR3 is TGCAGCGTTGACCCGGAGGGAACCTACGAGCAGTACTTC.

This clonotype has ten or more counts. V is TRBV20-1 and J is TRBJ2-3; maybe TRBD1 (5 bases). Germline assignment: CDR1 DFQATT and CDR2 SNEGSKA (reference sequence). The CDR3 is 17 amino acids. V was cut by 0 bases and J by 7 bases, with 23 bases left in between. In DNA form, the CDR3 reads TGCAGTGCTAGAGATGGGCCTTTGGGCTTTGGGGCTCATACGCAGTATTTT. Encoded protein: CSARDGPLGFGAHTQYF.

This clonotype has more than one count but fewer than ten. V gene TRBV2 combines with J gene TRBJ2-3; TRBD1 matches at 7 bases. V gave up 8 bases and J gave up 0 bases; unmatched junction bases: 11. This CDR3 region has 16 residues. Germline V gives CDR1 SNHLY, CDR2 FYNNEI. CDR3 loop: CASGRPGGPSTDTQYF. For the CDR3, the DNA is TGTGCCAGCGGAAGACCAGGGGGACCCAGCACAGATACGCAGTATTTT. Full variable domain (remainder filled in from reference TRBV2 and TRBJ2-3): EPEVTQTPSHQVTQMGQEVILRCVPISNHLYFYWYRQILGQKVEFLVSFYNNEISEKSEIFDDQFSVERPDGSNFTLKIRSTKLEDSAMYFCASGRPGGPSTDTQYFGPGTRLTVL.